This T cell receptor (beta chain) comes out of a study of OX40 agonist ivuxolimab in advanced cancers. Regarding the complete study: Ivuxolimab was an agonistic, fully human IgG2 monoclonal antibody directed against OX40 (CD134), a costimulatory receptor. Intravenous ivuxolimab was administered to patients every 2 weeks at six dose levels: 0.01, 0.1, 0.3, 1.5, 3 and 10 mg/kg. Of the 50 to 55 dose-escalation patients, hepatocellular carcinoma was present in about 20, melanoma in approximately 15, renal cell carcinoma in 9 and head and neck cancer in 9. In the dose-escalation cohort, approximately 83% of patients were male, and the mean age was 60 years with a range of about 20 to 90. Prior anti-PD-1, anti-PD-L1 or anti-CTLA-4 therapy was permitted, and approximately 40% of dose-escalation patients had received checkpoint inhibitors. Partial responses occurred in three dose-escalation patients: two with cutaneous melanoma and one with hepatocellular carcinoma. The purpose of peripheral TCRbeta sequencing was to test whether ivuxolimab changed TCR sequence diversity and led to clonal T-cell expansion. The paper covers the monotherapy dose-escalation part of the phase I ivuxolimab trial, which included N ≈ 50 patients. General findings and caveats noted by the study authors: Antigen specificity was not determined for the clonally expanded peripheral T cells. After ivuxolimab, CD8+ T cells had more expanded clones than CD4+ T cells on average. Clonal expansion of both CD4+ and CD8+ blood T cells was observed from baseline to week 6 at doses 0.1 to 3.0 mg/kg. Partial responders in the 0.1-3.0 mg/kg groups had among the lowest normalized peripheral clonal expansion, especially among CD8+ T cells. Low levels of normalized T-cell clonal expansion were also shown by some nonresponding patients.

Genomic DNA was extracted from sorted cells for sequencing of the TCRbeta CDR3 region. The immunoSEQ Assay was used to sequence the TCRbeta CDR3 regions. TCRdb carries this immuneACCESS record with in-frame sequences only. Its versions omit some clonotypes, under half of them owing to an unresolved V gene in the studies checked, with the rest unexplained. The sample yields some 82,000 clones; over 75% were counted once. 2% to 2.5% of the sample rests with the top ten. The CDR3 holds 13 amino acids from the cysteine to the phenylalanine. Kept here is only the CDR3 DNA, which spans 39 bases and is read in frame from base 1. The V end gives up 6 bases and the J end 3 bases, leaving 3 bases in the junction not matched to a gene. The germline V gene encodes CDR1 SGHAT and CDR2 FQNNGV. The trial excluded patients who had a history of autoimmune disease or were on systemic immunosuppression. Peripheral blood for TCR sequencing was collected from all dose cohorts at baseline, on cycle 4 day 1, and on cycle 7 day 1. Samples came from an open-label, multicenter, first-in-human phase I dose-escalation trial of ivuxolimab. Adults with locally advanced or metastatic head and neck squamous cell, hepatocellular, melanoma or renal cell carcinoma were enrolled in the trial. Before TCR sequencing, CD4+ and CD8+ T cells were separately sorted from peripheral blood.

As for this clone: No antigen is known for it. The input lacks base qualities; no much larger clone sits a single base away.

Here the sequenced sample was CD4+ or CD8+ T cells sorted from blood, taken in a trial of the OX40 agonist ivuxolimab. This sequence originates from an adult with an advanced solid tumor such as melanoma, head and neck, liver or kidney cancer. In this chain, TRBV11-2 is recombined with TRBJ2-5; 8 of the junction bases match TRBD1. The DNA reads TGTGCCAGCAGACGACAGGGGAAAGAGACCCAGTACTTC. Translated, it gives CASRRQGKETQYF.